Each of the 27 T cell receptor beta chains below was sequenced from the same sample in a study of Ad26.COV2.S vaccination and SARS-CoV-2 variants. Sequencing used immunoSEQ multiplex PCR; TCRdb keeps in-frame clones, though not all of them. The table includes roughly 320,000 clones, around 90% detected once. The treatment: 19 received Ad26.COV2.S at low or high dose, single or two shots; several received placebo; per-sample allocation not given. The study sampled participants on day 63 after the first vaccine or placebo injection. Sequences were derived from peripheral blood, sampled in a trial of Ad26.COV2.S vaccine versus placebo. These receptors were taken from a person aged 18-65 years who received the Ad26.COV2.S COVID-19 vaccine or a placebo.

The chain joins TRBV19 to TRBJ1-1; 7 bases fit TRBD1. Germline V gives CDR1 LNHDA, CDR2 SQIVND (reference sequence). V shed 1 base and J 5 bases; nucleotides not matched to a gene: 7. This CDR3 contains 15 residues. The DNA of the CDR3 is TGTGCCAGTAGTATAGGCCGACAGGGCCAGACTGAAGCTTTCTTT. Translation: CASSIGRQGQTEAFF.

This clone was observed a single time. The DNA for the CDR3 is TGTGCCAGCAGCCCGGGGACAGGGGTCTACGAGCAGTACTTC. This gives the protein CASSPGTGVYEQYF. This sequence joins TRBV7-8 and TRBJ2-7; 10 bases are shared with TRBD1. CDR1 SGHVS and CDR2 FQNEAQ come from the germline V gene. The ends lost 5 bases at V and 3 bases at J; junction bases unmatched: 4. The CDR3 has 14 residues.

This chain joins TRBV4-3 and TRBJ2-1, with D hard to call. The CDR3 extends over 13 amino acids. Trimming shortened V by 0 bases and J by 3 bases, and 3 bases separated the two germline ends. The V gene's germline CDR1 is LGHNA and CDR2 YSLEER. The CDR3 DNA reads TGCGCCAGCAGCCAAGATCACTACAATGAGCAGTTCTTC. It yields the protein CASSQDHYNEQFF.

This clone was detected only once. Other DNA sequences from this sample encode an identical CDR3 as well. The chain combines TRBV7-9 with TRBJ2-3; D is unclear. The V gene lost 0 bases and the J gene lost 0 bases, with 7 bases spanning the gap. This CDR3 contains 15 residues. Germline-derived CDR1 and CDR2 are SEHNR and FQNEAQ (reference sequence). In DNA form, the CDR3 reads TGTGCCAGCAGCTTAGCGGGCCGAAGCACAGATACGCAGTATTTT. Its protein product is CASSLAGRSTDTQYF.

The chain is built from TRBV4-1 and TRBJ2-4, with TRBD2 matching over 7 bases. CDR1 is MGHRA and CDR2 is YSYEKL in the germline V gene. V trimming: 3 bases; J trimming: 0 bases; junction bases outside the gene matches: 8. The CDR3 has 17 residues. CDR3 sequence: CASSHLPERGAKNIQYF. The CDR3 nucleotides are TGCGCCAGCAGCCACCTCCCCGAGCGGGGAGCCAAAAACATTCAGTACTTC.

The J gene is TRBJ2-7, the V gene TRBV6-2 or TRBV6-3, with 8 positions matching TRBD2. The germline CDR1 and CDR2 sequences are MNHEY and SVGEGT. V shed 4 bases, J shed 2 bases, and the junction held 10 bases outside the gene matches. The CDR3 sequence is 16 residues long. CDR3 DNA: TGTGCCAGCAGTTCGTCTTCACTAGCGGCCGCCTACGAGCAGTACTTC. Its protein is CASSSSSLAAAYEQYF.

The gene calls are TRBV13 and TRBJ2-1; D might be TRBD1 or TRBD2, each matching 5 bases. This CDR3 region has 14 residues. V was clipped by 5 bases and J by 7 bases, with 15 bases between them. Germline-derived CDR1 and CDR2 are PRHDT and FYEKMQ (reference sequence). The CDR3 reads CASSILGDGNEQFF. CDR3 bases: TGTGCCAGCAGCATACTAGGGGATGGAAATGAGCAGTTCTTC.

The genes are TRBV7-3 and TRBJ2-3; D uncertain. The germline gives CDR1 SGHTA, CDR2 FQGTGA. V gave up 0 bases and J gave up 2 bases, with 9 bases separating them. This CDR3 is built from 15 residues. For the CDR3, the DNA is TGTGCCAGCAGCTTAACAGCGCGGTACACAGATACGCAGTATTTT. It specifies CASSLTARYTDTQYF.

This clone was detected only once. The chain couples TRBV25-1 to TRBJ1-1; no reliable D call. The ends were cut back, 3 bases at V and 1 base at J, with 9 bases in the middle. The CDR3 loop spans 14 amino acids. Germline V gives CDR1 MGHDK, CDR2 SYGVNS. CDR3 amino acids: CASSDATANTEAFF. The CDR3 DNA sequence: TGTGCCAGCAGTGATGCGACGGCGAACACTGAAGCTTTCTTT.

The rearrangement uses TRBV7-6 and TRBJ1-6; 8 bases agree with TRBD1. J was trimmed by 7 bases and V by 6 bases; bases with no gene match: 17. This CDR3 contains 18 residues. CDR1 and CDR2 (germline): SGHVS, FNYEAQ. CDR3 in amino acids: CASSLGTGPISPNSPLHF. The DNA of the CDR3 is TGTGCCAGCAGTTTGGGGACAGGCCCCATATCTCCCAATTCACCCCTCCACTTT.

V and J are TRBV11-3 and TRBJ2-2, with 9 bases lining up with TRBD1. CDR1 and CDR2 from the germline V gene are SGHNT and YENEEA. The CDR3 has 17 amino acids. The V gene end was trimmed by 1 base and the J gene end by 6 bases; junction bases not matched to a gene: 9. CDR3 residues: CASSLVVGQGNPGELFF. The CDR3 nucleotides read TGTGCCAGCAGCTTAGTCGTAGGACAGGGGAATCCCGGGGAGCTGTTTTTT.

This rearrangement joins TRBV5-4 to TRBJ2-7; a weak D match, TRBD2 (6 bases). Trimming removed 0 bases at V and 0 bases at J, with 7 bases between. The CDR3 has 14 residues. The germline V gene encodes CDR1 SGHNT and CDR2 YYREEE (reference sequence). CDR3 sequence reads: CASSLETSSYEQYF. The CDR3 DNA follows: TGTGCCAGCAGCTTGGAGACTAGCTCCTACGAGCAGTACTTC.

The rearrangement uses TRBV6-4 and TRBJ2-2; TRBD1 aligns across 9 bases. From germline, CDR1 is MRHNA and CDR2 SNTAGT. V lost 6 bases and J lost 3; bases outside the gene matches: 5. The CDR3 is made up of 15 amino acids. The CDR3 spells CASRRQGVDTGELFF. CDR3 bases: TGTGCCAGCAGAAGACAGGGGGTGGACACCGGGGAGCTGTTTTTT.

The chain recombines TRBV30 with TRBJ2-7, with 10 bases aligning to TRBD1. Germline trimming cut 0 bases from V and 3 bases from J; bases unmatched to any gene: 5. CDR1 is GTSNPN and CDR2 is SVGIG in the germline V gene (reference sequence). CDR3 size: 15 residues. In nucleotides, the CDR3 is TGTGCCTGGAGTGTACCAGGACAGGGGGTCTACGAGCAGTACTTC. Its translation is CAWSVPGQGVYEQYF.

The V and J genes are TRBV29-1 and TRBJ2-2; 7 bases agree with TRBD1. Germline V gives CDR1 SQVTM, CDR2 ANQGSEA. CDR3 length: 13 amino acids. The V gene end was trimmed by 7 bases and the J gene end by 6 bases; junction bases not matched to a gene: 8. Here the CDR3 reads CSARLGGSGELFF. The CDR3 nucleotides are TGCAGCGCCCGTTTAGGGGGCTCCGGGGAGCTGTTTTTT.

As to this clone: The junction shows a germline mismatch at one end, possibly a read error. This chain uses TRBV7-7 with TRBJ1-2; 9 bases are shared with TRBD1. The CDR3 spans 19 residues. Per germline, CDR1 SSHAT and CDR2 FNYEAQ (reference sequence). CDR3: CASSLERRDRDPSNYGYTF. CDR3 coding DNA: TGTGCTAGCAGCTTAGAACGCAGGGACAGGGATCCCTCTAACTATGGCTACACCTTC.

CDR3 sequence: CAISESRESAFF. CDR3 nucleotide sequence: TGTGCCATCAGTGAGTCCCGGGAATCAGCTTTCTTT. V gene TRBV10-3 combines with J gene TRBJ1-1; D not certain. The CDR3 covers 12 residues. The germline gives CDR1 ENHRY, CDR2 SYGVKD. V gave up 0 bases and J gave up 10 bases, with 9 bases separating them.

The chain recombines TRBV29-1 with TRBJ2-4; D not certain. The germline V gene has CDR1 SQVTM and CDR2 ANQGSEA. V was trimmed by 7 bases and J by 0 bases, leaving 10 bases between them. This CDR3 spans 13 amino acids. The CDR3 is CSARPGAKNIQYF. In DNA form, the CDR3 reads TGCAGCGCCCGCCCCGGAGCCAAAAACATTCAGTACTTC.

The chain's CDR3 is CASSQEMAAYEQYF. In DNA form, the CDR3 reads TGTGCCAGCAGCCAAGAAATGGCGGCCTACGAGCAGTACTTC. This chain joins TRBV4-2 and TRBJ2-7; D not certain. Trimming took 0 bases from V and 2 from J, leaving 8 bases between them. Germline-derived CDR1 and CDR2 are LGHNA and YNFKEQ. This CDR3 has 14 amino acids.

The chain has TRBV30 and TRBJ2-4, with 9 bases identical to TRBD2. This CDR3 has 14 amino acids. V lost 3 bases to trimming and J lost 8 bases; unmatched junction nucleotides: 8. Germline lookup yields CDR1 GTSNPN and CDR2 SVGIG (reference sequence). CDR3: CAWSEGLARDIQYF. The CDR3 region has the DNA TGTGCCTGGAGCGAGGGACTAGCTCGGGACATTCAGTACTTC.

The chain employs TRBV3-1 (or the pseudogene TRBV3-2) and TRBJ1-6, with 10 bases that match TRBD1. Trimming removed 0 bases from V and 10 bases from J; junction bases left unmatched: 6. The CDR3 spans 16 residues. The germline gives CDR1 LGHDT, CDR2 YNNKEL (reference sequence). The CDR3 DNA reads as TGTGCCAGCAGCCAAGATGGGGGGACAGGGGTCTCACCCCTCCACTTT. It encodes CASSQDGGTGVSPLHF.

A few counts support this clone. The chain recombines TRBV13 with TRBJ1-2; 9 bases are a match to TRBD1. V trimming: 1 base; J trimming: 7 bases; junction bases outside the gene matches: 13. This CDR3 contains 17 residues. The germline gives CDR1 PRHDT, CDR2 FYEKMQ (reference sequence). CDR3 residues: CASSLASRDRDIAGYTF. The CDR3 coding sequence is TGTGCCAGCAGCTTAGCTTCCCGGGACAGGGATATCGCTGGCTACACCTTC.

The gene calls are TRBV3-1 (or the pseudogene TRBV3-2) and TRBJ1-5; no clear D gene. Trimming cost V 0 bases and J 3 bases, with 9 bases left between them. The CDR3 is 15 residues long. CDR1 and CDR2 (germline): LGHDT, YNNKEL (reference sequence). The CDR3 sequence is CASSQERGINQPQHF. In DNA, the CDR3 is TGTGCCAGCAGCCAAGAGCGAGGAATCAATCAGCCCCAGCATTTT.

The CDR3 coding sequence is TGTGCCAGCAGCGTAGGGTTAGATACGCAGTATTTT. This codes for CASSVGLDTQYF. The rearrangement uses TRBV9 and TRBJ2-3; the D is unclear. The CDR3 extends over 12 amino acids. V was clipped by 0 bases and J by 5 bases, with 4 bases between them. Germline CDR1 reads SGDLS; CDR2 reads YYNGEE.

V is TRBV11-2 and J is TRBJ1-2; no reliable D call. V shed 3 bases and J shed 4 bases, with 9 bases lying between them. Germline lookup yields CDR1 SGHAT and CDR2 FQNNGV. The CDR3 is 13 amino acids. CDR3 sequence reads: CASSLRQPYGYTF. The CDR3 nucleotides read TGTGCCAGCAGCTTGAGGCAGCCCTATGGCTACACCTTC.

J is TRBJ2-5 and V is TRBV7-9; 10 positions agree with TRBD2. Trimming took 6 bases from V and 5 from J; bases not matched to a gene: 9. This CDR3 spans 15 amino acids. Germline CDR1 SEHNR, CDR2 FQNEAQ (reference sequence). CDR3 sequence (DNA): TGTGCCAGCAGTACGACTAGCGGGTCTGATGAGACCCAGTACTTC. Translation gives CASSTTSGSDETQYF.

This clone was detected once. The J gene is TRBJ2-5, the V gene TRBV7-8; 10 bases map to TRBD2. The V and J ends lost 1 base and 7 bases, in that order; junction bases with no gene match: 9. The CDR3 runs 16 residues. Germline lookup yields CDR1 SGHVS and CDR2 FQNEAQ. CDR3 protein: CASSLGPAGGTGTQYF. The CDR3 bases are TGTGCCAGCAGCTTAGGCCCAGCGGGGGGGACGGGGACCCAGTACTTC.